This is a list of T cell receptor beta chains from one sample in a study of Ad26.COV2.S vaccination and SARS-CoV-2 variants. TCRdb keeps only in-frame clones here, not all; method: immunoSEQ multiplex PCR. The sample carries about 350,000 clones, approximately 86% recorded once. This specimen consisted of peripheral blood, obtained in a trial of Ad26.COV2.S vaccine versus placebo. These receptors were collected from a person aged 18 to 59 who received the Ad26.COV2.S COVID-19 vaccine or a placebo. The CDR3 runs from the conserved cysteine through the conserved F or W. The D gene is left open where the match is weak. Rows may omit the clone size; those that give it use once, few, many or a size class.

TRBV6-5	TRBJ2-7	TRBD1	-	TGTGCCAGCAGCCGGGACAGGGGCTCCTACGAGCAGTACTTC	CASSRDRGSYEQYF
TRBV3-1/TRBV3-2	TRBJ2-3	-	-	TGTGCCAGCAGCCAAGACCTCACGAGGGATACGCAGTATTTT	CASSQDLTRDTQYF
TRBV3-1/TRBV3-2	TRBJ2-7	-	-	TGTGCCAGCAGCCAAGTCAGGGGTTACGAGCAGTACTTC	CASSQVRGYEQYF
TRBV28	TRBJ2-2	TRBD1	-	TGTGCCAGCAGTGACCCCCGGACAGGGGGCTTAAACACCGGGGAGCTGTTTTTT	CASSDPRTGGLNTGELFF
TRBV5-6	TRBJ2-3	-	-	TGTGCCAGCAGCTGGGAACATACGCAGTATTTT	CASSWEHTQYF
TRBV5-6	TRBJ2-7	TRBD1	-	TGTGCCAGCAGCCTTACCGGGACAGGCATGTACGAGCAGTACTTC	CASSLTGTGMYEQYF
TRBV12-3/TRBV12-4	TRBJ2-7	-	many	TGTGCCAGCAGTTCCAAGCGCGATTACGAGCAGTACTTC	CASSSKRDYEQYF
TRBV2	TRBJ2-7	-	-	TGTGCCAGGGGAGCGACAGCGTACGAGCAGTACTTC	CARGATAYEQYF
TRBV10-1	TRBJ2-7	TRBD2	few	TGCGCCAGCAGTTTAGCGGGGAGCTACGAGCAGTACTTC	CASSLAGSYEQYF
TRBV3-1/TRBV3-2	TRBJ2-3	-	-	TGTGCCAGCAGCCACGAGGTGGCTAACCCTTGGGATACGCAGTATTTT	CASSHEVANPWDTQYF
TRBV5-1	TRBJ2-1	-	-	TGCGCCAGCAGCTTGGACGTTCTTGAGCAGTTCTTC	CASSLDVLEQFF
TRBV7-9	TRBJ2-1	-	-	TGTGCCAGCAGCTTATACGAGGGCTTGGAGCAGTTCTTC	CASSLYEGLEQFF
TRBV19	TRBJ2-2	-	-	TGTGCCAGTAGGCCAGCTGGGACCGGGGAGCTGTTTTTT	CASRPAGTGELFF
TRBV29-1	TRBJ2-1	-	-	TGCAGCGTCTCGACAGGATCCTACAATGAGCAGTTCTTC	CSVSTGSYNEQFF
TRBV19	TRBJ2-1	-	-	TGTGCCGCCAGGGGTGGGACCGATGAGCAGTTCTTC	CAARGGTDEQFF
TRBV27	TRBJ2-1	TRBD1	-	TGTGCCAGCAGTTCCCGGGACAGATCGTACAATGAGCAGTTCTTC	CASSSRDRSYNEQFF
TRBV6-2/TRBV6-3	TRBJ2-1	TRBD2	-	TGTGCCAGCAGTTCGGGACTACTTCTTTCCTACAATGAGCAGTTCTTC	CASSSGLLLSYNEQFF
TRBV4-3	TRBJ1-5	-	-	TGCGCCAGCAGCCAAGATTTGATTCAGGGTCTTAATCAGCCCCAGCATTTT	CASSQDLIQGLNQPQHF
TRBV27	TRBJ1-1	-	once	TGTGCCAGCAGTCCCCGACGGGGAGGGGCTGAAGCTTTCTTT	CASSPRRGGAEAFF
TRBV5-6	TRBJ2-1	TRBD1	-	TGTGCCAGCAGCTTGGTCGGGACAGGGACTGATTACAATGAGCAGTTCTTC	CASSLVGTGTDYNEQFF
TRBV5-1	TRBJ2-5	TRBD2	-	TGCGCCAGCAGCTTATCCCTAGCGGGAGCCACAGAGACCCAGTACTTC	CASSLSLAGATETQYF
TRBV6-2/TRBV6-3	TRBJ2-5	-	-	TGTGCCAGCAGTTTAGGGGGGGGACAAAAGAAAGAGACCCAGTACTTC	CASSLGGGQKKETQYF
TRBV18	TRBJ2-7	TRBD1	-	TGTGCCAGCTCACCATTGGGACAGGGTCTTCCTTACGAGCAGTACTTC	CASSPLGQGLPYEQYF
TRBV28	TRBJ2-6	TRBD1	-	TGTGCCAGCAGTTTACGGTCCGGGACAGCTACTGGGGCCAACGTCCTGACTTTC	CASSLRSGTATGANVLTF
TRBV28	TRBJ2-7	TRBD1	-	TGTGCCAGCAGTTTGACGGGACAGGGCTACGAGCAGTACTTC	CASSLTGQGYEQYF